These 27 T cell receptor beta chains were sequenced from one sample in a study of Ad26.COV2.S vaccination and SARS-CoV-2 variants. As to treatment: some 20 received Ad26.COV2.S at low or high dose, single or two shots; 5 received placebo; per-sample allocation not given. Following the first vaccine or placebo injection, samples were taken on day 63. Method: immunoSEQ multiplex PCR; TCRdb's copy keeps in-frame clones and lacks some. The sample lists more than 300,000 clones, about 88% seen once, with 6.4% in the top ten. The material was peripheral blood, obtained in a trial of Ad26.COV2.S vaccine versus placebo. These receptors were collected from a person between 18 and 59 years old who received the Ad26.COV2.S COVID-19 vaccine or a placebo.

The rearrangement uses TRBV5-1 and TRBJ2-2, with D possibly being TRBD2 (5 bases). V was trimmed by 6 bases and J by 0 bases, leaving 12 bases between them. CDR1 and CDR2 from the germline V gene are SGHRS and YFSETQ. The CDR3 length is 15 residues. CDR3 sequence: CASTGIKPNTGELFF. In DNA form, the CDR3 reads TGCGCCAGCACGGGAATCAAACCGAACACCGGGGAGCTGTTTTTT.

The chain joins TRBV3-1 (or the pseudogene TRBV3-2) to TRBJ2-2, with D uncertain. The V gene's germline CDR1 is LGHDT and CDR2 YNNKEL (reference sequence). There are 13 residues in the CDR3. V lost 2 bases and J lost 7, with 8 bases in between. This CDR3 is CASSQQVGGELFF. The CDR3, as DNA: TGTGCCAGCAGCCAACAGGTCGGCGGGGAGCTGTTTTTT.

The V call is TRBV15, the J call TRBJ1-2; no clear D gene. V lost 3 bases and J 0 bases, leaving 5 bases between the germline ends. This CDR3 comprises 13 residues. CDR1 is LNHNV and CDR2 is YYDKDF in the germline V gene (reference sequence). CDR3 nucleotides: TGTGCCACCAGCAGTCGAACTAACTATGGCTACACCTTC. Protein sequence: CATSSRTNYGYTF.

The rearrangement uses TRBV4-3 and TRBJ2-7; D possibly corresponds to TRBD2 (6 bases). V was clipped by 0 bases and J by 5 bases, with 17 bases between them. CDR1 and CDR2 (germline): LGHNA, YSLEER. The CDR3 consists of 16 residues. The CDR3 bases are TGCGCCAGCAGCCAAGACCCTACGGGAGTAAGCAACGAGCAGTACTTC. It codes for CASSQDPTGVSNEQYF.

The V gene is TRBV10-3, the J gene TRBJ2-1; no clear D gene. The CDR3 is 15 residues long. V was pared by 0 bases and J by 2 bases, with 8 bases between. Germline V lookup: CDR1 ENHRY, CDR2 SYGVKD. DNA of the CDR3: TGTGCCATCAGTGAGTCTGGAGAGGCCTACAATGAGCAGTTCTTC. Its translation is CAISESGEAYNEQFF.

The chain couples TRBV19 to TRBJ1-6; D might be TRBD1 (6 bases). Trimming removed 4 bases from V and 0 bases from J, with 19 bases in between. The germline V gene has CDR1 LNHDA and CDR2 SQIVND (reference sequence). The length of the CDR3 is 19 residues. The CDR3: CASSTGQLDPSSYNSPLHF. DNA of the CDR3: TGTGCCAGTAGTACCGGACAGCTAGATCCCAGCTCCTATAATTCACCCCTCCACTTT.

The CDR3 DNA sequence: TGTACAGTCAGAGTCCTCCCTAACTATGGCTACACCTTC. As protein: CTVRVLPNYGYTF. This chain uses TRBV30 with TRBJ1-2; D ambiguous. The CDR3 sequence is 13 residues long. CDR1 is GTSNPN and CDR2 is SVGIG in the germline V gene (reference sequence).

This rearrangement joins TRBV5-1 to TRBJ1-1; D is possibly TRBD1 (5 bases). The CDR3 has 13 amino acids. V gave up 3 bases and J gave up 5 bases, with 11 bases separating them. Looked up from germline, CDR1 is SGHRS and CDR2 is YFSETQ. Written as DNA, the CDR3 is TGCGCCAGCAGCTCGGGTGGGGGAACTGAAGCTTTCTTT. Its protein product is CASSSGGGTEAFF.

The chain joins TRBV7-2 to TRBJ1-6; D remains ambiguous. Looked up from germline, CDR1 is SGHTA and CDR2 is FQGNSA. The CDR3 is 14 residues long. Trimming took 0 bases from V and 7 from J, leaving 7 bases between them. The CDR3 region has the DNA TGTGCCAGCAGCTTAGCGCTCATGAATTCACCCCTCCACTTT. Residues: CASSLALMNSPLHF.

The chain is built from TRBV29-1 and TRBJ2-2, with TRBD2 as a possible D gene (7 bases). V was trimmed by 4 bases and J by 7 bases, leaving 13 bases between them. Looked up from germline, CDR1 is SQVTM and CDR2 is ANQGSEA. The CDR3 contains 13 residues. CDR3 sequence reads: CSVVIGGDGELFF. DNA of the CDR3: TGCAGCGTTGTGATAGGGGGGGACGGGGAGCTGTTTTTT.

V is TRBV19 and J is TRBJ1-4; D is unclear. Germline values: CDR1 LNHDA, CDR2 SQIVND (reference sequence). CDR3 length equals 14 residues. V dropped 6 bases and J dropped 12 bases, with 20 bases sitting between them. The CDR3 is CASRSTDREGQLFF. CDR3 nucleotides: TGTGCCAGTAGGAGTACGGACCGCGAGGGTCAACTGTTTTTT.

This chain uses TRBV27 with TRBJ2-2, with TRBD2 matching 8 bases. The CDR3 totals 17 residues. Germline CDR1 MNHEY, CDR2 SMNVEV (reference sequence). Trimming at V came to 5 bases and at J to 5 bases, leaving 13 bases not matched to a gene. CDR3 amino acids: CASSPTLGGRSTGELFF. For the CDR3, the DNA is TGTGCCAGCAGTCCAACCTTGGGCGGGAGGAGTACCGGGGAGCTGTTTTTT.

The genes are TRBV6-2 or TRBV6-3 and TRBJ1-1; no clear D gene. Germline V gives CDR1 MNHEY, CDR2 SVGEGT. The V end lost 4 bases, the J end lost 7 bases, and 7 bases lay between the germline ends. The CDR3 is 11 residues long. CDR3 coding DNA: TGTGCCAGCAGTTCCGGCAGTGAAGCTTTCTTT. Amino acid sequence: CASSSGSEAFF.

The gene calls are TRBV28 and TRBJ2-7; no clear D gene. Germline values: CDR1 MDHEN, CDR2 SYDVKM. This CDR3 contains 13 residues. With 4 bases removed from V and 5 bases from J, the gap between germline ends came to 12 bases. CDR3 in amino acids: CASSSGPDHEQYF. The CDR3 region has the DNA TGTGCCAGCAGTTCGGGCCCGGACCACGAGCAGTACTTC.

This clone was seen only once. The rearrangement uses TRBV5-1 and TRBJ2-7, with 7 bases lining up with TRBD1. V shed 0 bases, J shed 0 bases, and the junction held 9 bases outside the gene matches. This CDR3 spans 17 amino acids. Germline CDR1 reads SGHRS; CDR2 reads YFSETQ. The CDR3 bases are TGCGCCAGCAGCTTGGCGGTTAAGGGGGCGGGCTCCTACGAGCAGTACTTC. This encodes CASSLAVKGAGSYEQYF.

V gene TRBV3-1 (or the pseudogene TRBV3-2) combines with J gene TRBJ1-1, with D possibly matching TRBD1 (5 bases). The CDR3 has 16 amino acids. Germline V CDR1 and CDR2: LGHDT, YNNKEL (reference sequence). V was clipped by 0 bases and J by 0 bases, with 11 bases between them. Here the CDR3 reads CASSQDRGILNTEAFF. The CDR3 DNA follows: TGTGCCAGCAGCCAAGACCGGGGGATCCTGAACACTGAAGCTTTCTTT.

The CDR3 DNA follows: TGTGCCAGCTCACCGACAGGGGGTACAGATACGCAGTATTTT. Protein sequence: CASSPTGGTDTQYF. This chain uses TRBV18 with TRBJ2-3, with 9 positions matching TRBD1. The CDR3 runs 14 residues. Germline V gives CDR1 KGHSH, CDR2 LQKENI. After removal of 3 bases from V and 3 bases from J, the junction contained 1 base not matched to a gene.

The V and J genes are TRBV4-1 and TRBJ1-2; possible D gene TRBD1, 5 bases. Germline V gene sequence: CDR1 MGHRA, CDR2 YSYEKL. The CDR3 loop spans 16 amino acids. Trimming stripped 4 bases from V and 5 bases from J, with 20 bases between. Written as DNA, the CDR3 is TGCGCCAGCAGCCCATCCCCGGACATCCCAGGGTATGGCTACACCTTC. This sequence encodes CASSPSPDIPGYGYTF.

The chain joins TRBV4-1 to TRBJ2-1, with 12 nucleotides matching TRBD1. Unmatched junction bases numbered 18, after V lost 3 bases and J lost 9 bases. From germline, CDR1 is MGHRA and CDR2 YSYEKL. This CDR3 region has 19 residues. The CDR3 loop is CASSQPPPGQGASSSEQFF. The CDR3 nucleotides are TGCGCCAGCAGCCAGCCTCCTCCGGGACAGGGGGCTTCTTCGAGTGAGCAGTTCTTC.

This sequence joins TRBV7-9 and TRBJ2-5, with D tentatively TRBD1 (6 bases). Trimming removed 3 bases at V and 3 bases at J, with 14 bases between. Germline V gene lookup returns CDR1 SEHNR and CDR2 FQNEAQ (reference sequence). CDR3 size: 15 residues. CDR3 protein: CASSLGPGAKETQYF. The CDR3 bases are TGTGCCAGCAGCTTGGGGCCAGGGGCGAAAGAGACCCAGTACTTC.

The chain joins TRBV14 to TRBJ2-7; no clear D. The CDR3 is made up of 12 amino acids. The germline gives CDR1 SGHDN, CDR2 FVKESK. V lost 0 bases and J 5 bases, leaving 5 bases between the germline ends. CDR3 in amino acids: CASSQDLDEQYF. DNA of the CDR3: TGTGCCAGCAGCCAAGATCTGGACGAGCAGTACTTC.

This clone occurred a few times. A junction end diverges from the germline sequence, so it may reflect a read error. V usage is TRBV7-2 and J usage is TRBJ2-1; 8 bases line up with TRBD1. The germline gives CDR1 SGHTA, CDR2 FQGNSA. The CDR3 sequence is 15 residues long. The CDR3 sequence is CASSLVQGAYSEQFF. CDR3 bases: TGTGCCAGCAGCTTAGTCCAGGGGGCGTACAGTGAGCAGTTCTTC.

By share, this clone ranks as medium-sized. The CDR3 region is CASSDSGGNSPLHF. Written as DNA, the CDR3 is TGTGCCAGCAGTGACTCAGGGGGCAATTCACCCCTCCACTTT. The chain couples TRBV6-4 to TRBJ1-6; 7 nucleotides match TRBD1. Germline assignment: CDR1 MRHNA and CDR2 SNTAGT. J lost 7 bases, V lost 0 bases, and 0 bases had no gene match. The CDR3 has 14 residues.

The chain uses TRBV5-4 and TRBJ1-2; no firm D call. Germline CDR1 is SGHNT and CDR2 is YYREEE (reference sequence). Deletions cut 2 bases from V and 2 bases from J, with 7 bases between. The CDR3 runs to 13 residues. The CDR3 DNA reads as TGTGCCAGCAGCTTAATCGCGAACTATGGCTACACCTTC. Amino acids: CASSLIANYGYTF.

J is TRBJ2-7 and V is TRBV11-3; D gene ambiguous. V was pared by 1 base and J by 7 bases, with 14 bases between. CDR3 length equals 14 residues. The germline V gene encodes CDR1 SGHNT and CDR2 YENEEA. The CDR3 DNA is TGTGCCAGCAGCTTAGGTCCCACCCTTGGGGAGCAGTACTTC. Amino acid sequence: CASSLGPTLGEQYF.

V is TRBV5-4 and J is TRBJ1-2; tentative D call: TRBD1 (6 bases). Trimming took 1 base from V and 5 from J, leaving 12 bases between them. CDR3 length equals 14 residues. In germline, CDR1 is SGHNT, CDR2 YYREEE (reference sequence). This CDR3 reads CASSLPGASYGYTF. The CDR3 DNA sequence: TGTGCCAGCAGCTTGCCAGGGGCTTCATATGGCTACACCTTC.

The CDR3 protein is CASSLLTGLGTEAFF. DNA of the CDR3: TGTGCCAGCAGCTTACTCACAGGGCTCGGCACTGAAGCTTTCTTT. This chain uses TRBV11-2 with TRBJ1-1, with D tentatively TRBD1 (6 bases). The CDR3 totals 15 residues. With 2 bases removed from V and 4 bases from J, the gap between germline ends came to 14 bases. Per the germline V gene, CDR1 is SGHAT and CDR2 is FQNNGV.